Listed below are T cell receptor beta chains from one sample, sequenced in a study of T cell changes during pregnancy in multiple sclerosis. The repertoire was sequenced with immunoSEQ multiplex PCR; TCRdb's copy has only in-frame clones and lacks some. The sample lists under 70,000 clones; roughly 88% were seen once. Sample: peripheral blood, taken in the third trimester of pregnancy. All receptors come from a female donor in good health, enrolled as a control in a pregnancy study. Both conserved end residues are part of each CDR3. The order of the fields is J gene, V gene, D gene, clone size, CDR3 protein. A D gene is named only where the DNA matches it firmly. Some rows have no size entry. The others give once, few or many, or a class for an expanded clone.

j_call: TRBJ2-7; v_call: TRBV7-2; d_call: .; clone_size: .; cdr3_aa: CASSSTAYEQYF
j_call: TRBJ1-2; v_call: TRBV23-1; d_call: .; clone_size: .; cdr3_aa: CASSRSGTPANYGYTF
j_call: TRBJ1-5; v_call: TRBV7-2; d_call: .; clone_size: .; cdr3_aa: CASSPALHSNQPQHF
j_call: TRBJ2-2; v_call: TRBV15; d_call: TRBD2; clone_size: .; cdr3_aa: CATSRYLVIAGANTGELFF
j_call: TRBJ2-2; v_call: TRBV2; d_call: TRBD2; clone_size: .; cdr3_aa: CASSEGGGALGELFF
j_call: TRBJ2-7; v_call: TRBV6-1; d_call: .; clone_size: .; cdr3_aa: CASSERRGPRYEQYF
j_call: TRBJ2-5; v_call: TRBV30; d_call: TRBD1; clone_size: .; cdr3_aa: CAWEDRGRLETQYF
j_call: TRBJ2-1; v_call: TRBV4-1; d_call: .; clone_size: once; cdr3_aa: CASSQDGDVYNEQFF
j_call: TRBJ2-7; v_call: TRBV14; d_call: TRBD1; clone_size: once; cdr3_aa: CASSQGTGGWNEQYF
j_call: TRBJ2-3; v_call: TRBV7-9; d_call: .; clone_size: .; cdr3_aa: CASGLGPVTDTQYF
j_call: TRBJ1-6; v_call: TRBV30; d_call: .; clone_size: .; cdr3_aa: CAWRNGDSPLHF
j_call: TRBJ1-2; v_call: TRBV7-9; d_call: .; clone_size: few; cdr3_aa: CASSSKTLTAVRGYTF
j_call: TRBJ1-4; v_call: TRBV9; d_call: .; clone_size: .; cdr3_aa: CASSVAEGVGEKLFF
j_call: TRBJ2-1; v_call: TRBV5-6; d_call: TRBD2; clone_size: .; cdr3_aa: CASSFPLAGGGNEQFF
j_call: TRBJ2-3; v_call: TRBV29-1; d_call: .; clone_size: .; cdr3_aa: CSVAWTEDTQYF
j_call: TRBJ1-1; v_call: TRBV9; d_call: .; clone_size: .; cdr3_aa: CASSVEGTPDEAFF
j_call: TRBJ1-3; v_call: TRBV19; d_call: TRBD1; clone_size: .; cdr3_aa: CASSKGQVSGNTIYF
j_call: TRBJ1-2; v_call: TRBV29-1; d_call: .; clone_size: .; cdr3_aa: CSVAGGYGYTF
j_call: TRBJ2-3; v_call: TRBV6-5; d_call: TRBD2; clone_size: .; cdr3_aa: CASSRLAGTDTQYF
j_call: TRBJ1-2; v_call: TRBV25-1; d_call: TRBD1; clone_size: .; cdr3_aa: CASRGTGSGLVWGYTF
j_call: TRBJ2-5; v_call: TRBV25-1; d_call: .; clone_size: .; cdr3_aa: CASSQILGGGETQYF
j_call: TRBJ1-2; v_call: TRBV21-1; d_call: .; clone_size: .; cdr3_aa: CASSGSGQFNYGYTF
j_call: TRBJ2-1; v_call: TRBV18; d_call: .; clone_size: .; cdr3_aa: CASSPRIKQDNEQFF
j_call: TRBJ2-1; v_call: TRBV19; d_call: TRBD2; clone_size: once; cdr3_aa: CASSMRGSTSYNEQFF
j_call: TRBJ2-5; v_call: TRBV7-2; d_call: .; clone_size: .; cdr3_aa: CASSLVGAGARETQYF
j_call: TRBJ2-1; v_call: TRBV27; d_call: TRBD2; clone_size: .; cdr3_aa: CASSLTSGGANEQFF
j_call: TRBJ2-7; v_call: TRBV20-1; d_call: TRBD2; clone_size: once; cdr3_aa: CSAGGAYEQYF
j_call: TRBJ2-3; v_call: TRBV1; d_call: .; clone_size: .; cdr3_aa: CTSSQDLSTSTDTQYF